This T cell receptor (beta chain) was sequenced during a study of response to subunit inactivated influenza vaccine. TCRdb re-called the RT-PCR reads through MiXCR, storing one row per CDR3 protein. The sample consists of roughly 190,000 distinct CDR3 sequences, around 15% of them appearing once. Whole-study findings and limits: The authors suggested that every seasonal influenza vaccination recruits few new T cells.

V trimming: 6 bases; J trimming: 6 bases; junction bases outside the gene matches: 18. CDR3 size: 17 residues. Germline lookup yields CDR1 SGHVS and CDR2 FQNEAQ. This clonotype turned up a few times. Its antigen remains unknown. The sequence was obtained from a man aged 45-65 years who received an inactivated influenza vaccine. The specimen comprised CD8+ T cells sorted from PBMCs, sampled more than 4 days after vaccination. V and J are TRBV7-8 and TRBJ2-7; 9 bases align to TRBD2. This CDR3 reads CASSLYPGASGESEQYF. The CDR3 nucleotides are TGTGCCAGCAGTTTATATCCAGGGGCTAGCGGGGAATCCGAGCAGTACTTC. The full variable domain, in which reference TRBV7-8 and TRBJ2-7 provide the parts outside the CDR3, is GAGVSQSPRYKVAKRGQDVALRCDPISGHVSLFWYQQALGQGPEFLTYFQNEAQLDKSGLPSDRFFAERPEGSVSTLKIQRTQQEDSAVYLCASSLYPGASGESEQYFGPGTRLTVT.